The rows below give T cell receptor beta chains drawn from one sample of a study of blood T cell repertoires in COVID-19. Measured with immunoSEQ multiplex PCR; TCRdb has only the in-frame clones, and not every one. The data contain 200,000 or so clones, approximately 90% of them singletons. Sequencing was carried out using peripheral blood. The receptors stem from a man aged 25 to 45 with COVID-19, enrolled during active disease. Each CDR3 is given with its conserved first and last residue. Fields, in order: CDR3 DNA, CDR3 protein, D gene, J gene, V gene, clone size. D genes are given only for firm matches. Expanded clones are given a class, and other clones once, few, many or no size at all.

cdr3_nt: TGTGCCAGCAGGGATCACAGGGCGGATGGCAATCAGCCCCAGCATTTT
cdr3_aa: CASRDHRADGNQPQHF
d_call: NA
j_call: TRBJ1-5
v_call: TRBV28
clone_size: NA

cdr3_nt: TGTGCCAGCAGCTTATCTGGGACAGGGTCCTACAATGAGCAGTTCTTC
cdr3_aa: CASSLSGTGSYNEQFF
d_call: TRBD1
j_call: TRBJ2-1
v_call: TRBV27
clone_size: NA

cdr3_nt: TGTGCCAGCAGCCAAGGGACAGGGGGCGCGGAGGAGAATCAGCCCCAGCATTTT
cdr3_aa: CASSQGTGGAEENQPQHF
d_call: TRBD1
j_call: TRBJ1-5
v_call: TRBV4-2
clone_size: NA

cdr3_nt: TGCGCCAGCAGCCCGCTACTAGCGGGGGGTACAGATACGCAGTATTTT
cdr3_aa: CASSPLLAGGTDTQYF
d_call: TRBD2
j_call: TRBJ2-3
v_call: TRBV4-1
clone_size: NA

cdr3_nt: TGTGCCAGCACGGGCACGACAGTCTTAGCCTATGGCTACACCTTC
cdr3_aa: CASTGTTVLAYGYTF
d_call: NA
j_call: TRBJ1-2
v_call: TRBV6-6
clone_size: NA

cdr3_nt: TGTGCCAGCAGTGAAGGGACAGTGAACTACGAGCAGTACTTC
cdr3_aa: CASSEGTVNYEQYF
d_call: NA
j_call: TRBJ2-7
v_call: TRBV6-1
clone_size: NA

cdr3_nt: TGTGCCAGCAGTTACCGGCAGGAAGACTATGGCTACACCTTC
cdr3_aa: CASSYRQEDYGYTF
d_call: NA
j_call: TRBJ1-2
v_call: TRBV6-5
clone_size: NA

cdr3_nt: TGCGCCAGCAGCAGCGGACAGGCAAACTATGGCTACACCTTC
cdr3_aa: CASSSGQANYGYTF
d_call: TRBD1
j_call: TRBJ1-2
v_call: TRBV5-1
clone_size: NA

cdr3_nt: TGTGCCACCAGCAGTGATTTGGCAGGCCCCAATGAAAAACTGTTTTTT
cdr3_aa: CATSSDLAGPNEKLFF
d_call: NA
j_call: TRBJ1-4
v_call: TRBV15
clone_size: NA

cdr3_nt: TGTGCCAGCAGTTACAGAGCGGGAGCATCCACCGGGGAGCTGTTTTTT
cdr3_aa: CASSYRAGASTGELFF
d_call: TRBD2
j_call: TRBJ2-2
v_call: TRBV6-5
clone_size: NA

cdr3_nt: TGTGCCAGCAGTACGACAGGGGGCTGGACTGAAGCTTTCTTT
cdr3_aa: CASSTTGGWTEAFF
d_call: TRBD1
j_call: TRBJ1-1
v_call: TRBV2
clone_size: NA

cdr3_nt: TGTGCCAGCCAGGGGACAGATACGCAGTATTTT
cdr3_aa: CASQGTDTQYF
d_call: NA
j_call: TRBJ2-3
v_call: TRBV6-5
clone_size: NA

cdr3_nt: TGCGCCAGCAGCTTGGTGGTAGTTTCTGGGGCCAACGTCCTGACTTTC
cdr3_aa: CASSLVVVSGANVLTF
d_call: NA
j_call: TRBJ2-6
v_call: TRBV5-1
clone_size: NA

cdr3_nt: TGTGCCAGCAGCGTACAGGGGGACTATAATTCACCCCTCCACTTT
cdr3_aa: CASSVQGDYNSPLHF
d_call: TRBD1
j_call: TRBJ1-6
v_call: TRBV9
clone_size: few

cdr3_nt: TGTGCCAGCAGTTCGGACAGACGGACTGAAGCTTTCTTT
cdr3_aa: CASSSDRRTEAFF
d_call: NA
j_call: TRBJ1-1
v_call: TRBV6-5
clone_size: NA

cdr3_nt: TGTGCCAGCAGCGCCTACCACAATGAGCAGTTCTTC
cdr3_aa: CASSAYHNEQFF
d_call: NA
j_call: TRBJ2-1
v_call: TRBV9
clone_size: NA

cdr3_nt: TGTGCCAGCAGCCCCAGGTTTAATCAGCCCCAGCATTTT
cdr3_aa: CASSPRFNQPQHF
d_call: NA
j_call: TRBJ1-5
v_call: TRBV3-1/TRBV3-2
clone_size: once

cdr3_nt: TGTGCCAGCAGTACAGGGGGCAATCAGCCCCAGCATTTT
cdr3_aa: CASSTGGNQPQHF
d_call: TRBD1
j_call: TRBJ1-5
v_call: TRBV6-5
clone_size: NA

cdr3_nt: TGTGCCAGTAGTATAGCCACTGGACAGGGCACGAATACCTTC
cdr3_aa: CASSIATGQGTNTF
d_call: TRBD1
j_call: TRBJ1-2
v_call: TRBV19
clone_size: NA

cdr3_nt: TGTGCCAGCAGTCTTGGACAGAAGCTTAATGAAAAACTGTTTTTT
cdr3_aa: CASSLGQKLNEKLFF
d_call: NA
j_call: TRBJ1-4
v_call: TRBV6-5
clone_size: NA

cdr3_nt: TGTGCCAGCAGCTTAGCATCATCCACCGGGGAGCTGTTTTTT
cdr3_aa: CASSLASSTGELFF
d_call: NA
j_call: TRBJ2-2
v_call: TRBV11-3
clone_size: NA

cdr3_nt: TGTGCCAGCAGTGCGAGGAATTATTATGGCTACACCTTC
cdr3_aa: CASSARNYYGYTF
d_call: NA
j_call: TRBJ1-2
v_call: TRBV2
clone_size: NA

cdr3_nt: TGTGCCAGCAGCCCTTGGACTAGCGAAGTTTACGAGCAGTACTTC
cdr3_aa: CASSPWTSEVYEQYF
d_call: TRBD2
j_call: TRBJ2-7
v_call: TRBV4-2
clone_size: NA

cdr3_nt: TGCGCCAGCAGCCAAGATAGTAACAGGGGGGTCTACGAGCAGTACTTC
cdr3_aa: CASSQDSNRGVYEQYF
d_call: TRBD1
j_call: TRBJ2-7
v_call: TRBV4-1
clone_size: NA

cdr3_nt: TGTGCCAGCAGCAAATTAACGGGACAAAACACCGGGGAGCTGTTTTTT
cdr3_aa: CASSKLTGQNTGELFF
d_call: NA
j_call: TRBJ2-2
v_call: TRBV27
clone_size: NA

cdr3_nt: TGTGCCAGCAGTTATTCGGGGTACGACACTGAAGCTTTCTTT
cdr3_aa: CASSYSGYDTEAFF
d_call: NA
j_call: TRBJ1-1
v_call: TRBV6-5
clone_size: NA

cdr3_nt: TGTGCCAGCAGCCGAGGGACTAGCGGCCTCTACGAGCAGTACTTC
cdr3_aa: CASSRGTSGLYEQYF
d_call: TRBD2
j_call: TRBJ2-7
v_call: TRBV3-1/TRBV3-2
clone_size: NA

cdr3_nt: TGCGCCAGCAGCTTGAAACCAGGGGGGTCGGACGCTGAAGCTTTCTTT
cdr3_aa: CASSLKPGGSDAEAFF
d_call: TRBD1
j_call: TRBJ1-1
v_call: TRBV5-1
clone_size: NA

cdr3_nt: TGTGCCAGCAGCCAAAGGCATCGACAGCACTCTAACTATGGCTACACCTTC
cdr3_aa: CASSQRHRQHSNYGYTF
d_call: NA
j_call: TRBJ1-2
v_call: TRBV3-1/TRBV3-2
clone_size: NA

cdr3_nt: TGCAGCGTCTCTTCCCCCGGAGGGGAGGAATATGGCTACACCTTC
cdr3_aa: CSVSSPGGEEYGYTF
d_call: NA
j_call: TRBJ1-2
v_call: TRBV29-1
clone_size: once

cdr3_nt: TGTGCCAGCAGCCAAGAACGGACTTCGGAGCAGTACTTC
cdr3_aa: CASSQERTSEQYF
d_call: NA
j_call: TRBJ2-7
v_call: TRBV3-1/TRBV3-2
clone_size: NA

cdr3_nt: TGTGCCAGCAGTGGACAGGGGGCCAATCAGCCCCAGCATTTT
cdr3_aa: CASSGQGANQPQHF
d_call: TRBD1
j_call: TRBJ1-5
v_call: TRBV2
clone_size: NA

cdr3_nt: TGTGCCAGCAGTATTACAGCATCCTCTGGAAACACCATATATTTT
cdr3_aa: CASSITASSGNTIYF
d_call: NA
j_call: TRBJ1-3
v_call: TRBV2
clone_size: NA

cdr3_nt: TGTGCCAGCAGCCGATCGACAGGGCAAGCTTTCTTT
cdr3_aa: CASSRSTGQAFF
d_call: TRBD1
j_call: TRBJ1-1
v_call: TRBV9
clone_size: NA

cdr3_nt: TGTGCCAGAAGCTGGATCCCCTACAGTTCCGGTGATGAGCCCCAGCATTTT
cdr3_aa: CARSWIPYSSGDEPQHF
d_call: NA
j_call: TRBJ1-5
v_call: TRBV7-5
clone_size: few

cdr3_nt: TGTGCCTGGACTAGCGAAGTGCGCAATGAGCAGTTCTTC
cdr3_aa: CAWTSEVRNEQFF
d_call: NA
j_call: TRBJ2-1
v_call: TRBV30
clone_size: NA

cdr3_nt: TGTGCCAGCTCGACAGGTTATAGCAATCAGCCCCAGCATTTT
cdr3_aa: CASSTGYSNQPQHF
d_call: NA
j_call: TRBJ1-5
v_call: TRBV9
clone_size: NA

cdr3_nt: TGTGCCAGTAGTGTCGGACAGGCCTACGAGCAGTACTTC
cdr3_aa: CASSVGQAYEQYF
d_call: TRBD1
j_call: TRBJ2-7
v_call: TRBV19
clone_size: NA

cdr3_nt: TGTGCCAGCAGCCCGGGGGGGGTCGGGGATCAGCCCCAGCATTTT
cdr3_aa: CASSPGGVGDQPQHF
d_call: NA
j_call: TRBJ1-5
v_call: TRBV6-5
clone_size: NA

cdr3_nt: TGTGCCTGGAGCGGTTCGTACAGGGATATCTACGAGCAGTACTTC
cdr3_aa: CAWSGSYRDIYEQYF
d_call: NA
j_call: TRBJ2-7
v_call: TRBV30
clone_size: NA

cdr3_nt: TGTGCCAGCAGCCCAACAGGGGGGAGCTATGGCTACACCTTC
cdr3_aa: CASSPTGGSYGYTF
d_call: TRBD1
j_call: TRBJ1-2
v_call: TRBV3-1/TRBV3-2
clone_size: NA

cdr3_nt: TGTGCCAGCAGCGTTTCTCCAGGGAACAATTCACCCCTCCACTTT
cdr3_aa: CASSVSPGNNSPLHF
d_call: NA
j_call: TRBJ1-6
v_call: TRBV9
clone_size: NA

cdr3_nt: TGTGCCAGCAGCGCTAGACTAGCTGAGTCCTACGAGCAGTACTTC
cdr3_aa: CASSARLAESYEQYF
d_call: TRBD2
j_call: TRBJ2-7
v_call: TRBV6-2/TRBV6-3
clone_size: NA

cdr3_nt: TGTGCCAGCAGCCAAGCTATTCAGCGGGGGGTCTACGAGCAGTACTTC
cdr3_aa: CASSQAIQRGVYEQYF
d_call: TRBD2
j_call: TRBJ2-7
v_call: TRBV4-2
clone_size: NA

cdr3_nt: TGTGCCAGCAGCCTTACGGACAGGCGAGAATCTCAAGCTTTCTTT
cdr3_aa: CASSLTDRRESQAFF
d_call: TRBD1
j_call: TRBJ1-1
v_call: TRBV2
clone_size: NA

cdr3_nt: TGTGCCAGCAGCGCACAGAGCACTGAAGCTTTCTTT
cdr3_aa: CASSAQSTEAFF
d_call: NA
j_call: TRBJ1-1
v_call: TRBV6-6
clone_size: NA

cdr3_nt: TGCAGCGTTCTAGATACAGGGTTGGGAAACACCATATATTTT
cdr3_aa: CSVLDTGLGNTIYF
d_call: NA
j_call: TRBJ1-3
v_call: TRBV29-1
clone_size: NA

cdr3_nt: TGTGCCAGCAGTTACGGGGGTAGCGGGTACACAGATACGCAGTATTTT
cdr3_aa: CASSYGGSGYTDTQYF
d_call: TRBD2
j_call: TRBJ2-3
v_call: TRBV6-5
clone_size: NA

cdr3_nt: TGTGCCAGCAGTTACTCCCGGACAGGGGGTGACGGCTACACCTTC
cdr3_aa: CASSYSRTGGDGYTF
d_call: TRBD1
j_call: TRBJ1-2
v_call: TRBV6-5
clone_size: NA

cdr3_nt: TGTGCCAGCTCTCCGACAGGGCCTAATAACTATGGCTACACCTTC
cdr3_aa: CASSPTGPNNYGYTF
d_call: TRBD1
j_call: TRBJ1-2
v_call: TRBV18
clone_size: NA

cdr3_nt: TGTGCCAGCGATGCGTCCACAGATACGCAGTATTTT
cdr3_aa: CASDASTDTQYF
d_call: NA
j_call: TRBJ2-3
v_call: TRBV9
clone_size: NA

cdr3_nt: TGTGCCAGCAGTGACCCGACGCGGGGGGAATATGGCTACACCTTC
cdr3_aa: CASSDPTRGEYGYTF
d_call: NA
j_call: TRBJ1-2
v_call: TRBV6-4
clone_size: NA

cdr3_nt: TGTGCCAGCAACCCCAGGGGGCTTGGGTCCTACGAGCAGTACTTC
cdr3_aa: CASNPRGLGSYEQYF
d_call: TRBD1
j_call: TRBJ2-7
v_call: TRBV13
clone_size: NA